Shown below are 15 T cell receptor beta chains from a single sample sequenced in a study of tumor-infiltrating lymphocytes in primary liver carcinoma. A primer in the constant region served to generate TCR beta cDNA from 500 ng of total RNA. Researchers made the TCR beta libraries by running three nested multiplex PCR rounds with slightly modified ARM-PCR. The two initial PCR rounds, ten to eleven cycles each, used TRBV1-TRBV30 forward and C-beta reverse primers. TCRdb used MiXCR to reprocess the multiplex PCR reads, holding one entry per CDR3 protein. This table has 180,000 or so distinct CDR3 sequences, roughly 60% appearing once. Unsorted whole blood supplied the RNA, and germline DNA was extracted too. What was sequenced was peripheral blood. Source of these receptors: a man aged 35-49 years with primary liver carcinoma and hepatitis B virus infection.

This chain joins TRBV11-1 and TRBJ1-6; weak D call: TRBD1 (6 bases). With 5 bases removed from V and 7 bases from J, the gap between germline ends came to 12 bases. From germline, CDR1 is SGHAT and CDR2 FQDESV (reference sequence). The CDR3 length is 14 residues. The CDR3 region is CASSLGRGNSPLHF. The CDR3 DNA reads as TGTGCCAGCAGCCTTGGTAGGGGGAATTCACCCCTCCACTTT.

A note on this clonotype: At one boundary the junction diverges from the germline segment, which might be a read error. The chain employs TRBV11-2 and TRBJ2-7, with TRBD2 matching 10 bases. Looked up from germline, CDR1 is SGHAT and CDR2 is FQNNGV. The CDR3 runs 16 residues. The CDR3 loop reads CASRPPAGGFSYEQCF. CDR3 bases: TGTGCCAGCAGACCTCCAGCGGGAGGGTTTTCCTACGAGCAGTGCTTC.

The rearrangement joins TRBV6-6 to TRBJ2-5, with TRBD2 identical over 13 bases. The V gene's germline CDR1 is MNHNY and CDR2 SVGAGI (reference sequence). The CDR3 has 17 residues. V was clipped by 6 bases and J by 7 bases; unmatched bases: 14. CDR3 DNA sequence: TGTGCCAGCAGACCCATACTAGCGGGAGGGCCCGGAACGACCCAGTACTTC. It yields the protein CASRPILAGGPGTTQYF.

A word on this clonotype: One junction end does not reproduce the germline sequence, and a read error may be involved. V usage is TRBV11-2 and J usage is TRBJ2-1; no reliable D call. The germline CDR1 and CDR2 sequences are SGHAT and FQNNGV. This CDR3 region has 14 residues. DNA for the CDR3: TGTGCCAGCAGCTTAGATCCAGGAAGTGATGAGCAATTCTTC. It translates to CASSLDPGSDEQFF.

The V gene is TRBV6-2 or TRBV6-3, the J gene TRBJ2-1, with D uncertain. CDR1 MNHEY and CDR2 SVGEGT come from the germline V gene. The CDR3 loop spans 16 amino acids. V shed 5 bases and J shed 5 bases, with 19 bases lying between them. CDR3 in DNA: TGTGCCAGCAGTCACGATTGGGGTCACCCGGACAATGAGCAGTTCTTC. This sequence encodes CASSHDWGHPDNEQFF.

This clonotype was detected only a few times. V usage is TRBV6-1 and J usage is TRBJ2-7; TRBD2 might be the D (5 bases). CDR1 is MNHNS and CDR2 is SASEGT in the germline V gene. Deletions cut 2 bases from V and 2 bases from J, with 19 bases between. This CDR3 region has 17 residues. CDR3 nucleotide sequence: TGTGCCAGCAGTGAATGGGGAGATCCCCCGTTCACCTACGAGCAGTACTTC. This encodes CASSEWGDPPFTYEQYF.

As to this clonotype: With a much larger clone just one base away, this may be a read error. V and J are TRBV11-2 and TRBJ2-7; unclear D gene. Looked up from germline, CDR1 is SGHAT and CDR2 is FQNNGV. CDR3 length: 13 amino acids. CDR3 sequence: CASNLLDKYEQYF. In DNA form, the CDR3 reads TGTGCCAGCAACTTACTTGACAAGTACGAGCAGTACTTC.

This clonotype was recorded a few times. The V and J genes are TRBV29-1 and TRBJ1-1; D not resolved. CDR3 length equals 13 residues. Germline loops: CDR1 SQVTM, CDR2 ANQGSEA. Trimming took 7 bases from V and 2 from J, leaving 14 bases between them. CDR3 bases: TGCAGCGGGTTGAGTGGCAGTAACACTGAAGCTTTCTTT. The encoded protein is CSGLSGSNTEAFF. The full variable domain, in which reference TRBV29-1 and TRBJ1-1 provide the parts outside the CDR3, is SAVISQKPSRDICQRGTSLTIQCQVDSQVTMMFWYRQQPGQSLTLIATANQGSEATYESGFVIDKFPISRPNLTFSTLTVSNMSPEDSSIYLCSGLSGSNTEAFFGQGTRLTVV.

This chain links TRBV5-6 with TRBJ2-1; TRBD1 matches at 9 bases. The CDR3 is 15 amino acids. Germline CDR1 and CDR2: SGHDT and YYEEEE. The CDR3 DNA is TGTGCGTCCCACCCCGCCGGGACAGGGTCGGTTGAGCAGTTCTTC. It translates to CASHPAGTGSVEQFF.

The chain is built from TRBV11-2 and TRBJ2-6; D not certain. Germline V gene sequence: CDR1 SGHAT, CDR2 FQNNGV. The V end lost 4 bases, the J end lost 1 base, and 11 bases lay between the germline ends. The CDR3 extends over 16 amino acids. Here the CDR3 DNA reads TGTGCCAGCAGCTCACTCGCACTTTCTGGGGCCAACGTCCTGACTTTC. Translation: CASSSLALSGANVLTF.

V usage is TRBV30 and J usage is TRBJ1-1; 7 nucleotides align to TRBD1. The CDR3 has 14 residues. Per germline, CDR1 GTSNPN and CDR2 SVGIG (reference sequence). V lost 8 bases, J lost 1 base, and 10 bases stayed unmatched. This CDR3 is CAGLGTVSNTEAFF. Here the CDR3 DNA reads TGTGCCGGGCTTGGGACAGTTTCGAACACTGAAGCTTTCTTT.

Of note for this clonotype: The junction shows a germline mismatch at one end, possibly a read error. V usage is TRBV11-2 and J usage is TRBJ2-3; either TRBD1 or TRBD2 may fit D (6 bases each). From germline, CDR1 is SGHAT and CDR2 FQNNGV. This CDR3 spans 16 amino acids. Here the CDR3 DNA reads TGTGCCAGCATCGCACTTAGGGGGGAGCGCACAGATACGAAGTATTTT. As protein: CASIALRGERTDTKYF. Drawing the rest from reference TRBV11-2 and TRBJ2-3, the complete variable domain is EAGVAQSPRYKIIEKRQSVAFWCNPISGHATLYWYQQILGQGPKLLIQFQNNGVVDDSQLPKDRFSAERLKGVDSTLKIQPAKLEDSAVYLCASIALRGERTDTKYFGPGTRLTVL.

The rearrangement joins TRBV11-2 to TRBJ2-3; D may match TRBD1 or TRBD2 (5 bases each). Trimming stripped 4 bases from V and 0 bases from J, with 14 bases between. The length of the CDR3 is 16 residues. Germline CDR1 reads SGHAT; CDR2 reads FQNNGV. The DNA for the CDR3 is TGTGCCAGCAGCTGGAGTGGGGGTGCTAGCACAGATACGCAGTATTTT. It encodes CASSWSGGASTDTQYF. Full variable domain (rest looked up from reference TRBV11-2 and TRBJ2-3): EAGVAQSPRYKIIEKRQSVAFWCNPISGHATLYWYQQILGQGPKLLIQFQNNGVVDDSQLPKDRFSAERLKGVDSTLKIQPAKLEDSAVYLCASSWSGGASTDTQYFGPGTRLTVL.

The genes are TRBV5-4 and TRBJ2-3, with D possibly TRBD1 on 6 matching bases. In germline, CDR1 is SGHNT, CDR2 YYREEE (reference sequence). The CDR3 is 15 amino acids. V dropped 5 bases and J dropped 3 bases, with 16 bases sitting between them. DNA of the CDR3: TGTGCCAGCAGGGCTAGGGGGACCGGGACAGATACGCAGTATTTT. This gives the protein CASRARGTGTDTQYF.

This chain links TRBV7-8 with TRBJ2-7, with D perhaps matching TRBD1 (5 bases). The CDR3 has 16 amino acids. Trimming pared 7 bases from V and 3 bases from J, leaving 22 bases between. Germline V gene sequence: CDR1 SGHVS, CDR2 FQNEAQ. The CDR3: CASTPRGPLGNYEQYF. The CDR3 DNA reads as TGTGCCAGCACCCCAAGGGGCCCCCTTGGCAACTACGAGCAGTACTTC.